The 22 T cell receptor beta chains below were found in one sample sequenced in a study of beta chain features in type 1 diabetes. Study-wide results and limits: Type 1 diabetes patients showed a moderate but significant shortening of TCRB CDR3s in all four CD4+ subsets.

The antigens these receptors bind are not known. Sequencing targeted expressed TCRB transcripts, as all isolated RNA had been reverse transcribed. The table came from immunoSEQ multiplex PCR; TCRdb's copy has only in-frame clones and leaves some out. The sample consists of some 190,000 clones, 7.8% of them appearing once. The sequenced sample consisted of central memory CD4+ T cells from blood. These receptors were collected from a woman between 35 and 50 years old with type 1 diabetes.

Only a few counts were recorded for this clone. The J gene is TRBJ2-7, the V gene TRBV11-2, with TRBD1 identical over 8 bases. The ends lost 3 bases at V and 7 bases at J; junction bases unmatched: 5. The germline V gene encodes CDR1 SGHAT and CDR2 FQNNGV. CDR3 length: 13 residues. CDR3 DNA sequence: TGTGCCAGCAGCTTCGGACAGGGCGGGGAGCAGTACTTC. Its protein is CASSFGQGGEQYF.

This clone came up a few times. The genes are TRBV5-1 and TRBJ1-1, with D maybe TRBD1 (5 bases). V dropped 7 bases and J dropped 0 bases, with 10 bases sitting between them. This CDR3 is built from 13 residues. Germline CDR1 is SGHRS and CDR2 is YFSETQ. CDR3 residues: CASRQGVNTEAFF. CDR3 nucleotide sequence: TGCGCCAGCCGGCAGGGCGTGAACACTGAAGCTTTCTTT.

This clone appeared a few times. The J gene is TRBJ2-5, the V gene TRBV7-2; no firm D call. CDR3 length: 11 amino acids. The V and J ends lost 2 bases and 4 bases respectively, with 2 bases between them. Germline values: CDR1 SGHTA, CDR2 FQGNSA. The CDR3 DNA sequence: TGTGCCAGCAGCTTACTAGAGACCCAGTACTTC. This sequence encodes CASSLLETQYF.

The genes are TRBV7-3 and TRBJ2-7; tentatively, D is TRBD2 (5 bases). The CDR3 runs 13 residues. Per germline, CDR1 SGHTA and CDR2 FQGTGA. V was pared by 4 bases and J by 4 bases, with 11 bases between. The CDR3 here is CASSSIPGYEQYF. The CDR3 DNA follows: TGTGCCAGCAGCTCGATCCCGGGGTACGAGCAGTACTTC.

Only a few counts were recorded for this clone. The chain recombines TRBV2 with TRBJ2-1; TRBD2 might be the D (5 bases). Trimming removed 4 bases from V and 15 bases from J, with 10 bases in between. Per germline, CDR1 SNHLY and CDR2 FYNNEI. The CDR3 is made up of 10 amino acids. CDR3 sequence reads: CASSGQTRFF. CDR3 sequence (DNA): TGTGCCAGCAGTGGACAAACTAGGTTCTTC.

This chain links TRBV11-2 with TRBJ2-7, with 8 bases aligning to TRBD1. The CDR3 has 15 residues. The ends lost 1 base at V and 5 bases at J; junction bases unmatched: 7. Germline V gene data show CDR1 as SGHAT and CDR2 as FQNNGV. CDR3 sequence reads: CASSLARTGSHEQYF. Written as DNA, the CDR3 is TGTGCCAGCAGCTTAGCCCGGACAGGGAGCCACGAGCAGTACTTC.

The chain recombines TRBV2 with TRBJ1-1; 8 bases fit TRBD1. Germline trimming cut 6 bases from V and 6 bases from J; bases unmatched to any gene: 9. The CDR3 is made up of 14 amino acids. Germline V gene sequence: CDR1 SNHLY, CDR2 FYNNEI. The CDR3 coding sequence is TGTGCCAGCAGGCCCGACAGGGGAGGCGCTGAAGCTTTCTTT. Translation: CASRPDRGGAEAFF.

Ten or more counts support this clone. The chain employs TRBV10-3 and TRBJ1-6; D possibly corresponds to TRBD1 (6 bases). This CDR3 has 15 amino acids. The V end was cut by 6 bases, the J end by 7 bases, with 16 bases between. CDR1 and CDR2 from the germline V gene are ENHRY and SYGVKD. CDR3 region: CAIRPRDTENSPLHF. The CDR3 region has the DNA TGTGCCATCAGGCCCCGGGACACGGAAAATTCACCCCTCCACTTT.

The chain employs TRBV30 and TRBJ2-7, with TRBD1 identical over 10 bases. J was trimmed by 4 bases and V by 0 bases; bases with no gene match: 6. The CDR3 runs 15 residues. Germline CDR1 GTSNPN, CDR2 SVGIG (reference sequence). CDR3 nucleotide sequence: TGTGCCTGGAGTGTACTCGGGACAGGGGCATACGAGCAGTACTTC. The encoded protein is CAWSVLGTGAYEQYF. Looking up the rest from reference TRBV30 and TRBJ2-7 gives the full variable domain: SQTIHQWPATLVQPVGSPLSLECTVEGTSNPNLYWYRQAAGRGLQLLFYSVGIGQISSEVPQNLSASRPQDRQFILSSKKLLLSDSGFYLCAWSVLGTGAYEQYFGPGTRLTVT.

The sample holds a few counts of this clone. V usage is TRBV10-3 and J usage is TRBJ2-7; 8 bases are shared with TRBD1. Germline CDR1 reads ENHRY; CDR2 reads SYGVKD. CDR3 length: 12 residues. V shed 10 bases and J 4 bases; nucleotides not matched to a gene: 6. The CDR3 protein is CATGTGSYEQYF. Here the CDR3 DNA reads TGTGCCACCGGGACAGGCTCGTACGAGCAGTACTTC.

The chain joins TRBV30 to TRBJ1-5; D call uncertain. The V gene's germline CDR1 is GTSNPN and CDR2 SVGIG (reference sequence). V lost 6 bases, J lost 0 bases, and 9 bases lay in between. The CDR3 sequence is 13 residues long. The CDR3 spells CACSVYSNQPQHF. CDR3 in DNA: TGTGCCTGTTCAGTGTATAGCAATCAGCCCCAGCATTTT.

There are a few counts of this clone. This chain uses TRBV5-4 with TRBJ2-3; possibly TRBD1 for D (5 bases). This CDR3 spans 16 amino acids. Germline assignment: CDR1 SGHNT and CDR2 YYREEE (reference sequence). V was shortened by 1 base and J by 0 bases, with 12 bases between the two germline ends. The CDR3 is CASSLSGLRSTDTQYF. The CDR3 DNA sequence: TGTGCCAGCAGCTTGTCAGGGCTTCGAAGCACAGATACGCAGTATTTT.

V is TRBV9 and J is TRBJ1-6; D not certain. The CDR3 is 16 residues long. Trimming shortened V by 4 bases and J by 7 bases, and 18 bases separated the two germline ends. Looked up from germline, CDR1 is SGDLS and CDR2 is YYNGEE. The CDR3 loop reads CASSHGVGFGNSPLHF. The CDR3 DNA sequence: TGTGCCAGCAGCCACGGGGTGGGTTTCGGAAATTCACCCCTCCACTTT.

Many counts were recorded for this clone. The chain employs TRBV4-3 and TRBJ2-5, with D hard to call. The germline V gene has CDR1 LGHNA and CDR2 YSLEER. V was shortened by 0 bases and J by 4 bases, with 6 bases between the two germline ends. The CDR3 has 13 residues. The CDR3 DNA is TGCGCCAGCAGCCAAGATCTATCAGAGACCCAGTACTTC. Translating it yields CASSQDLSETQYF.

The chain carries TRBV28 and TRBJ1-1; D is unclear. Trimming removed 5 bases at V and 7 bases at J, with 14 bases between. Germline-derived CDR1 and CDR2 are MDHEN and SYDVKM. The CDR3 totals 13 residues. CDR3: CASSPHSQDEAFF. The CDR3 coding sequence is TGTGCCAGCAGTCCCCACTCCCAAGATGAAGCTTTCTTT.

In this sample, this clone turned up a few times. The V gene is TRBV4-3, the J gene TRBJ2-3; D unresolved. CDR1 LGHNA and CDR2 YSLEER come from the germline V gene. V was pared by 0 bases and J by 5 bases, with 9 bases between. The CDR3 is 14 amino acids. The CDR3, as DNA: TGCGCCAGCAGCCAAGATTCGAGACTAGATACGCAGTATTTT. It yields the protein CASSQDSRLDTQYF.

This clone was counted between two and nine times. The chain is built from TRBV28 and TRBJ2-7; a possible D gene is TRBD1 (6 bases). Trimming removed 6 bases at V and 5 bases at J, with 17 bases between. The CDR3 covers 14 residues. Germline V gives CDR1 MDHEN, CDR2 SYDVKM. The CDR3 is CASRPGTIDHEQYF. DNA for the CDR3: TGTGCCAGCAGACCCGGGACAATAGATCACGAGCAGTACTTC. Filled out from reference TRBV28 and TRBJ2-7, the complete variable domain reads DVKVTQSSRYLVKRTGEKVFLECVQDMDHENMFWYRQDPGLGLRLIYFSYDVKMKEKGDIPEGYSVSREKKERFSLILESASTNQTSMYLCASRPGTIDHEQYFGPGTRLTVT.

The rearrangement links TRBV4-3 to TRBJ1-4; 11 bases match TRBD1. J lost 7 bases, V lost 5 bases, and 6 bases had no gene match. Looked up from germline, CDR1 is LGHNA and CDR2 is YSLEER. This CDR3 spans 15 amino acids. The CDR3 protein is CASSSRTGGSEKLFF. The CDR3 DNA reads as TGCGCCAGCAGCTCTCGGACAGGGGGCTCTGAAAAACTGTTTTTT.

This clone was counted only a few times. This chain joins TRBV9 and TRBJ2-1; 12 nucleotides match TRBD2. CDR1 is SGDLS, CDR2 YYNGEE, per germline. The CDR3 contains 15 residues. The trim removed 2 bases at V and 9 bases at J, leaving 6 bases unmatched. CDR3 nucleotides: TGTGCCAGCAGCGTTCTAGCGGGAGGGCACAGTGAGCAGTTCTTC. This gives the protein CASSVLAGGHSEQFF.

This clone was counted a few times. The genes are TRBV7-9 and TRBJ1-1, with D possibly matching TRBD1 (6 bases). Germline V CDR1 and CDR2: SEHNR, FQNEAQ (reference sequence). The V end was cut by 3 bases, the J end by 3 bases, with 14 bases between. The CDR3 is made up of 15 amino acids. CDR3 in DNA: TGTGCCAGCAGCTTTAATTACAGGGTAGACACTGAAGCTTTCTTT. Translated: CASSFNYRVDTEAFF. The full variable domain, its missing parts supplied by reference TRBV7-9 and TRBJ1-1, is DTGVSQNPRHKITKRGQNVTFRCDPISEHNRLYWYRQTLGQGPEFLTYFQNEAQLEKSRLLSDRFSAERPKGSFSTLEIQRTEQGDSAMYLCASSFNYRVDTEAFFGQGTRLTVV.

This clone was picked up a small number of times. The chain joins TRBV4-1 to TRBJ1-5; 9 bases are a match to TRBD1. The CDR3 is 18 residues long. The ends lost 4 bases at V and 3 bases at J; junction bases unmatched: 13. The V gene's germline CDR1 is MGHRA and CDR2 YSYEKL. The CDR3 DNA follows: TGCGCCAGCAGCCTTAGGACAGGGGCTCAGGGGAACAATCAGCCCCAGCATTTT. Translation: CASSLRTGAQGNNQPQHF.

This clone has at least ten counts. V is TRBV4-3 and J is TRBJ2-7; no reliable D call. Per germline, CDR1 LGHNA and CDR2 YSLEER. CDR3 length: 13 residues. Between the trimmed V and J ends, which lost 0 bases and 5 bases, there was a span of 8 bases. DNA of the CDR3: TGCGCCAGCAGCCAAGATCGGAGTCACGAGCAGTACTTC. Protein product: CASSQDRSHEQYF.